This TCR beta chain was sequenced in a study of T cells in Graves' hyperthyroidism and ophthalmopathy. Study findings and constraints: Ophthalmopathy was identified by the model a median roughly 6.5 months ahead of onset. Patients with ophthalmopathy were separated from those with stable hyperthyroidism by a 13 V-J model.

This clonotype has only a few counts. Its antigen is still unknown. One end of the junction does not line up with germline, which may come from a read error. Amplification targeted TCR beta CDR3 regions from RNA transcripts. When the TCR CDR3 underwent first-round RT-PCR, the HTBI primer set was used. One entry per CDR3 protein results from TCRdb running MiXCR on the multiplex PCR reads. The table lists more than 500,000 distinct CDR3 sequences, roughly 45% of them singletons. Investigators excluded patients with uncontrolled infection, other autoimmune disease, pregnancy or lactation. This CDR3 region has 11 residues. Per germline, CDR1 MGHDK and CDR2 SYGVNS.

The origin of this receptor is an adult woman with Graves' disease, either hyperthyroidism or ophthalmopathy (not recorded which). Sequencing was done on a sample of peripheral blood or thyroid tissue (not recorded which). The chain carries TRBV25-1 and TRBJ2-7; D could derive from TRBD1 or TRBD2 (5 bases each). This CDR3 is CASSVLRELHF. As DNA, the CDR3 is TGTGCCAGCAGTGTCCTCAGGGAGCTGCACTTC.